This TCR beta chain emerged from a study of neurological immune-mediated disorders. The CDR3 runs 15 residues. Germline V gene lookup returns CDR1 SGHVS and CDR2 FQNEAQ. The V and J ends lost 2 bases and 6 bases respectively, with 13 bases between them. TCRdb reanalysed the 5' RACE reads using MiXCR and keeps one entry per CDR3 protein. The profile shows more than 70,000 distinct CDR3 sequences, 10% of them singletons. Regarding the study as a whole: Private repertoires in all groups were suggested, as expanded clones shared no CDR3 amino acid sequences across subjects.

This clonotype has ten or more counts. What it binds is not known. The sequenced material came from PBMCs. The receptor was isolated from a man aged 35 to 55 in good health. The chain is built from TRBV7-8 and TRBJ2-2, with unresolved D. Here the CDR3 reads CASSLQAPEAGELFF. In DNA form, the CDR3 reads TGTGCCAGCAGCTTACAGGCCCCAGAAGCCGGGGAGCTGTTTTTT.